This T cell receptor (beta chain) came from a study of blood T cell repertoires in COVID-19. Study background: The United States, Italy and Spain provided the acute and convalescent COVID-19 samples. PBMCs, B-cell-depleted T cells, or T cells provided the cDNA or gDNA that made up the material.

Sequencing was performed with immunoSEQ multiplex PCR; in TCRdb, only in-frame clones are kept and a portion is missing. The table shows roughly 150,000 clones, with 76% occurring only once. The germline V gene has CDR1 SGHTA and CDR2 FQGNSA. The CDR3 has 15 residues. The V gene end was trimmed by 5 bases and the J gene end by 1 base; junction bases not matched to a gene: 4. The sequencing sample was made of peripheral blood. The J gene is TRBJ1-3, the V gene TRBV7-2, with 8 bases fitting TRBD1. The TCR comes from a woman at least 80 years old with acute or convalescent COVID-19. The CDR3 reads CASSPGQASGNTIYF. Here the CDR3 DNA reads TGTGCCAGCAGCCCGGGACAGGCTTCTGGAAACACCATATATTTT.